The T cell receptor beta chain under discussion was sequenced for a study of CD8 T cells in ankylosing spondylitis. Study-wide points: Within matched ankylosing spondylitis synovial fluid, disease-linked clones were reportedly significantly enriched. A TCR beta motif of several highly homologous variants seemed to mark ankylosing spondylitis blood.

TCR beta libraries were made by quantitative 5'-RACE with molecular barcodes. Via MiXCR, TCRdb re-called the 5' RACE reads, giving one row per CDR3 protein. Among 500,000 or so distinct CDR3 sequences listed, roughly 5% were seen once. This clonotype was seen many times. No antigen is known for it. The receptor was derived from a male donor with ankylosing spondylitis. Sequences were obtained from blood, either unsorted or a sorted T cell fraction (not recorded which).

The CDR3 spells CASSPDMGGYTF. CDR3 coding DNA: TGTGCCAGCAGCCCCGATATGGGTGGCTACACCTTC. This rearrangement joins TRBV7-9 to TRBJ1-2; D is uncertain. This CDR3 spans 12 amino acids. Germline loops: CDR1 SEHNR, CDR2 FQNEAQ (reference sequence). Trimming pared 5 bases from V and 7 bases from J, leaving 11 bases between.